A single TCR beta chain is shown here with its context. This sample was taken from a study of cytomegalovirus exposure and HLA in healthy donors. Unmatched junction bases numbered 7, after V lost 3 bases and J lost 4 bases. The CDR3 contains 15 residues. Germline V gene sequence: CDR1 SGHKS, CDR2 YYEKEE (reference sequence). Here immunoSEQ multiplex PCR was the method, and the copy in TCRdb shows in-frame clones only, minus some. The table records around 230,000 clones, approximately 84% of them present only once. Sequencing used PBMCs. This receptor was taken from a woman aged 25 to 39 in good health and CMV-seropositive. The V and J genes are TRBV5-5 and TRBJ1-2; 9 nucleotides match TRBD1. The CDR3 spells CASSWDRDRFYGYTF. In DNA form, the CDR3 reads TGTGCCAGCAGCTGGGACAGGGACCGTTTCTATGGCTACACCTTC.